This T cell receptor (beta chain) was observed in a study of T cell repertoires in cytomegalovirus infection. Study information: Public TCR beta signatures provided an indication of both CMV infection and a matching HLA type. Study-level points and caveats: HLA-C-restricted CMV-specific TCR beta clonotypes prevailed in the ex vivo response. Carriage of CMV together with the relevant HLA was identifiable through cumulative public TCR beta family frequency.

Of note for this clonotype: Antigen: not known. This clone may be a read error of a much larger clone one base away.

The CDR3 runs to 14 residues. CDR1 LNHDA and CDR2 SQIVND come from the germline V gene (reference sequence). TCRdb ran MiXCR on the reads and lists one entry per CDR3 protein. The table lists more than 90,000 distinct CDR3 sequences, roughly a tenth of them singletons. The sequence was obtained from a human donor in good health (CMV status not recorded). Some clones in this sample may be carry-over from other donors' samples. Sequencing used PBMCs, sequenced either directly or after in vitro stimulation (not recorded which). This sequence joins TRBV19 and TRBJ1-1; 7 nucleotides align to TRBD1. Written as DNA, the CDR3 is TGTGCCAGTAGTATCTCACAGGGGCCGACTGAAGTTTTCTTT. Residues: CASSISQGPTEVFF.